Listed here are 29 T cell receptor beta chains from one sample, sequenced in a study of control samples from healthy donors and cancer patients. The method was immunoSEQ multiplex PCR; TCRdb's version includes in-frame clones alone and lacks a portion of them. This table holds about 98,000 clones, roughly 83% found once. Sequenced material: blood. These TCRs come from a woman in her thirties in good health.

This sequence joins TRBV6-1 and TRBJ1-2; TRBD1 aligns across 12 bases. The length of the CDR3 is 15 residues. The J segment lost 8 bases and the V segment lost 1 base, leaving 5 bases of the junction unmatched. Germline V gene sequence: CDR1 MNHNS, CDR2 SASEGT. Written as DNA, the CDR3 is TGTGCCAGCAGTGAAGTGGGACAGGGGGCGGGCGGCTACACCTTC. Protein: CASSEVGQGAGGYTF.

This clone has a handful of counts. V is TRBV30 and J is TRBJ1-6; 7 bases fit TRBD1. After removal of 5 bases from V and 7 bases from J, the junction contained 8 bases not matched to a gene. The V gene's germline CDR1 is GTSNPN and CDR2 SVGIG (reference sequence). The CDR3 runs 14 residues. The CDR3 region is CAWGAQGRNSPLHF. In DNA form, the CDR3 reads TGTGCCTGGGGGGCACAGGGGAGAAATTCACCCCTCCACTTT.

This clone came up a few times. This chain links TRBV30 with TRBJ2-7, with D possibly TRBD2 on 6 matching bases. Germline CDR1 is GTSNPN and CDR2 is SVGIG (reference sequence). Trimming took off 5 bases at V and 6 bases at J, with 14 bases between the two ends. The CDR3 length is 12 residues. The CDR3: CAWGIGGSEQYF. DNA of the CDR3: TGTGCCTGGGGGATCGGGGGTTCCGAGCAGTACTTC.

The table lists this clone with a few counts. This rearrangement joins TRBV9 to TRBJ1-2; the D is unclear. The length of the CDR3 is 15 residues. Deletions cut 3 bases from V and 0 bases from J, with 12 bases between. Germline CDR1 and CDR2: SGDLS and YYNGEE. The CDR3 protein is CASSGGWAPNYGYTF. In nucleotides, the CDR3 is TGTGCCAGCAGCGGGGGATGGGCACCTAACTATGGCTACACCTTC.

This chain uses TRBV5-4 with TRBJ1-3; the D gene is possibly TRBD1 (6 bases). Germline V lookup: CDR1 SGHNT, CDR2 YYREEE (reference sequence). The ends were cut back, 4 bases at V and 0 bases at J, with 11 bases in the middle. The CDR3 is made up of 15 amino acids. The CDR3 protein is CASSQTGASGNTIYF. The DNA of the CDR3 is TGTGCCAGCAGCCAGACAGGAGCCTCTGGAAACACCATATATTTT.

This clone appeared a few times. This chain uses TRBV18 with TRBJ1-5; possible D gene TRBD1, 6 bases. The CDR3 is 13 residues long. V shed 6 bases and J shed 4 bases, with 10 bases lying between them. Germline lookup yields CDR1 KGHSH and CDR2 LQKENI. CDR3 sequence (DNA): TGTGCCAGCTCCCCGGGACAAAATCAGCCCCAGCATTTT. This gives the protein CASSPGQNQPQHF.

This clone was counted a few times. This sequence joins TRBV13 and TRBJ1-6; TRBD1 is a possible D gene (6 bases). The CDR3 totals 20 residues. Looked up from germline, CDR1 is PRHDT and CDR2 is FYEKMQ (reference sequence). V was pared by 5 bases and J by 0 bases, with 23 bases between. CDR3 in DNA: TGTGCCAGCAGCCGCGCCACCCCGACAGGCGCTTACTCCTATAATTCACCCCTCCACTTT. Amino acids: CASSRATPTGAYSYNSPLHF. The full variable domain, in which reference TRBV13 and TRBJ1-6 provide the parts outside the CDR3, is AAGVIQSPRHLIKEKRETATLKCYPIPRHDTVYWYQQGPGQDPQFLISFYEKMQSDKGSIPDRFSAQQFSDYHSELNMSSLELGDSALYFCASSRATPTGAYSYNSPLHFGNGTRLTVT.

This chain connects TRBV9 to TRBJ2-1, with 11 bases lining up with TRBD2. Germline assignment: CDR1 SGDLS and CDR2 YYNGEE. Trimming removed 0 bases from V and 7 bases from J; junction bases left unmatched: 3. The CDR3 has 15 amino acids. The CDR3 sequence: CASSVVLAGVNEQFF. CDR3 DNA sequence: TGTGCCAGCAGCGTAGTACTAGCGGGGGTTAATGAGCAGTTCTTC.

CDR3 DNA: TGCGCCAGCAGCCAAGAACACCGGGGGACAGATACGCAGTATTTT. Its protein product is CASSQEHRGTDTQYF. The chain combines TRBV4-3 with TRBJ2-3, with D perhaps matching TRBD2 (6 bases). Germline assignment: CDR1 LGHNA and CDR2 YSLEER. With 0 bases removed from V and 3 bases from J, the gap between germline ends came to 10 bases. This CDR3 has 15 amino acids.

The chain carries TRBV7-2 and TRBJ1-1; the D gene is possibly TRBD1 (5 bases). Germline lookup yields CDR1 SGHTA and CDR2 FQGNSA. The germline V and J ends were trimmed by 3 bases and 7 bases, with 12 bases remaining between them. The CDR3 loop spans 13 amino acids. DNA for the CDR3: TGTGCCAGCAGCTTGAGGGGCCGGGGTGAAGCTTTCTTT. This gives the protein CASSLRGRGEAFF.

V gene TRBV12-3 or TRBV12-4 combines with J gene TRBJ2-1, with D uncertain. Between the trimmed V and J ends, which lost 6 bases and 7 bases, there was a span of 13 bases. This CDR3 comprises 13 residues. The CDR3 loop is CASRPAAVNEQFF. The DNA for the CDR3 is TGTGCCAGCAGACCCGCGGCGGTGAATGAGCAGTTCTTC.

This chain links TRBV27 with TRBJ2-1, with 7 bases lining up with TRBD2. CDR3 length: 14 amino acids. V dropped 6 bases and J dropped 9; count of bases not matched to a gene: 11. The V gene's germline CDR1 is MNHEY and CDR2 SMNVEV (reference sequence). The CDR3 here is CASSREVWSGEQFF. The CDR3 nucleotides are TGTGCCAGCAGCCGGGAGGTGTGGTCGGGTGAGCAGTTCTTC.

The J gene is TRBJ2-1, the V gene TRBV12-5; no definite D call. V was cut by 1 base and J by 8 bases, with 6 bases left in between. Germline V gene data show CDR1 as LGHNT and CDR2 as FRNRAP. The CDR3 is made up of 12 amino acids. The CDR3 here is CASGLGTHEQFF. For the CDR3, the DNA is TGTGCTAGTGGTTTGGGTACACATGAGCAGTTCTTC.

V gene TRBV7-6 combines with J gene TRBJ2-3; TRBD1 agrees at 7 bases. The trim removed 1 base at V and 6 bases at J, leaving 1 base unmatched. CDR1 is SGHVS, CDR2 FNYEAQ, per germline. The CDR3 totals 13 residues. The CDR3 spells CASSLDRGDTQYF. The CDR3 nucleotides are TGTGCCAGCAGCTTAGACAGGGGCGATACGCAGTATTTT.

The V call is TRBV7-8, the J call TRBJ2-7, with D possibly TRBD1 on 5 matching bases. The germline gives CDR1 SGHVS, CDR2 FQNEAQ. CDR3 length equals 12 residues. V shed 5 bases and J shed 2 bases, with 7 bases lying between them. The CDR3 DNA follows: TGTGCCAGCAGCCAGGGAACCTACGAGCAGTACTTC. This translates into CASSQGTYEQYF.

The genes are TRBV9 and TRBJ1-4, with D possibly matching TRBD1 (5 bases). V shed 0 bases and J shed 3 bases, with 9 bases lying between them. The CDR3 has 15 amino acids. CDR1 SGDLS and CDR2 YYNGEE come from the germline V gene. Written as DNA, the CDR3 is TGTGCCAGCAGCGTAGGGGGGGTATCTAATGAAAAACTGTTTTTT. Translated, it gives CASSVGGVSNEKLFF.

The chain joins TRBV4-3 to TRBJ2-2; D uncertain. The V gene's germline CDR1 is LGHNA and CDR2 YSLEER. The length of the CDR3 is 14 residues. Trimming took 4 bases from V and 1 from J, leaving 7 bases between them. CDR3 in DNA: TGCGCCAGCAGCCTCGCTGGGAACACCGGGGAGCTGTTTTTT. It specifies CASSLAGNTGELFF.

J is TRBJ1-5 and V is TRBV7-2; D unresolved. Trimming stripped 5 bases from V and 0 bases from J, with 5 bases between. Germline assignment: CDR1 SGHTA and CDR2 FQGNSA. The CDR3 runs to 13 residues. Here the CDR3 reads CASSLNSNQPQHF. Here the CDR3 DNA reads TGTGCCAGCAGCCTCAATAGCAATCAGCCCCAGCATTTT.

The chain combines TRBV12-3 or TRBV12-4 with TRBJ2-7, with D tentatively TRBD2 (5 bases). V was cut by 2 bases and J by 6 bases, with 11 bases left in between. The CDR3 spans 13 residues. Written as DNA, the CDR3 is TGTGCCAGCAGTTTAACTAGGTGGAGCGAGCAGTACTTC. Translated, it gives CASSLTRWSEQYF.

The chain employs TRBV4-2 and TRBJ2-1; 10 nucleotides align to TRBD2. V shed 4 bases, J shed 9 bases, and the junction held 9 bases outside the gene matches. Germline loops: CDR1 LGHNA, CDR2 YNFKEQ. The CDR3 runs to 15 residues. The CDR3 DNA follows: TGTGCCAGCAGCCGAAGCGGGGGGGCCATTGCTGAGCAGTTCTTC. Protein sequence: CASSRSGGAIAEQFF.

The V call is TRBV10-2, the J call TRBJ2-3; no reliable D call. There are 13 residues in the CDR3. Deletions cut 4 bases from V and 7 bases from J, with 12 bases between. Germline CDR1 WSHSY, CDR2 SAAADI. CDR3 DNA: TGCGCCAGCAGTGGAGTCGCAGAAAATACGCAGTATTTT. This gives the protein CASSGVAENTQYF.

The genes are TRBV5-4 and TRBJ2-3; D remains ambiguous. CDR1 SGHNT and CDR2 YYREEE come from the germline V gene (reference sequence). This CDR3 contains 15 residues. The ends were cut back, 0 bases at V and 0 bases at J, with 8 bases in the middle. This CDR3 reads CASSLGTASTDTQYF. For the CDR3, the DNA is TGTGCCAGCAGCTTGGGGACGGCCAGCACAGATACGCAGTATTTT.

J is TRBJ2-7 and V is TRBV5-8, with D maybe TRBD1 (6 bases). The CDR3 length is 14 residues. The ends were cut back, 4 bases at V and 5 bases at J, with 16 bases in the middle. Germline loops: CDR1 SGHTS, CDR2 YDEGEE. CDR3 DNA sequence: TGTGCCAGCAGCGTATCCGGGACATGGAACGAGCAGTACTTC. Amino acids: CASSVSGTWNEQYF.

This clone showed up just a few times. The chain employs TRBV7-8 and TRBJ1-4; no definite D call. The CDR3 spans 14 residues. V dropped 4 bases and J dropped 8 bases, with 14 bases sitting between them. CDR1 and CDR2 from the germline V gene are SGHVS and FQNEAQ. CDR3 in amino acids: CASSSPAQPEKLFF. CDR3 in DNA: TGTGCCAGCAGCTCCCCAGCACAGCCCGAAAAACTGTTTTTT.

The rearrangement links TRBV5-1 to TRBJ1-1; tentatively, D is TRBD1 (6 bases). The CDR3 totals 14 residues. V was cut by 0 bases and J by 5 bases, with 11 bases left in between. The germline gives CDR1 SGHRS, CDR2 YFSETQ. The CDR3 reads CASSLDGGLTEAFF. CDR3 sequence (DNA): TGCGCCAGCAGCTTGGACGGGGGGCTTACTGAAGCTTTCTTT.

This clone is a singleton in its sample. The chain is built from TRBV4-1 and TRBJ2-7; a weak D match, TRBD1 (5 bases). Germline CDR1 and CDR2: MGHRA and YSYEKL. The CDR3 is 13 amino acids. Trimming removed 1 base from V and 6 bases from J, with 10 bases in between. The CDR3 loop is CASSQVAGPEQYF. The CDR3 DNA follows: TGCGCCAGCAGCCAAGTAGCAGGGCCCGAGCAGTACTTC.

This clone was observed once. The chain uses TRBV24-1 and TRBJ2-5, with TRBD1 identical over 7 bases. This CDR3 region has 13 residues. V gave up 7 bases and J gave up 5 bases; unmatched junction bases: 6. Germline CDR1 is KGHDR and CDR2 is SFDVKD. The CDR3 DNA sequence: TGTGCCACCAGCCAGACAGGGCTGGAGACCCAGTACTTC. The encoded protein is CATSQTGLETQYF.

The CDR3 DNA reads TGTGCTAGTGGTTTGACTAGCGGGGGCTCAGATACGCAGTATTTT. As protein: CASGLTSGGSDTQYF. V gene TRBV12-5 combines with J gene TRBJ2-3; 11 positions match TRBD2. Per germline, CDR1 LGHNT and CDR2 FRNRAP. The CDR3 extends over 15 amino acids. Trimming at V came to 2 bases and at J to 4 bases, leaving 2 bases not matched to a gene.

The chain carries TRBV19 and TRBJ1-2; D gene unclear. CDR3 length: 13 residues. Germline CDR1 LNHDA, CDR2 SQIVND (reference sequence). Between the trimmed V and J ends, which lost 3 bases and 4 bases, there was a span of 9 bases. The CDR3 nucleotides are TGTGCCAGTAGTATCGACACCCGCTATGGCTACACCTTC. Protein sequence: CASSIDTRYGYTF.